This T cell receptor beta chain was identified in a study of identical twins. Each cDNA held unique molecular identifiers, and template switching gave it a universal primer site. TCRdb itself ran the 5' RACE reads through MiXCR, one entry per CDR3 protein. The sample holds some 690,000 distinct CDR3 sequences, roughly 20% seen once. As for this clonotype: Its antigen remains unknown.

Trimming shortened V by 6 bases and J by 7 bases, and 16 bases separated the two germline ends. Germline V gene sequence: CDR1 MNHNS, CDR2 SASEGT. There are 13 residues in the CDR3. General study points: Insertions were fewer in abundant cord blood beta clonotypes, whereas memory repertoires showed none of this pattern.

A further study also used this sample, focusing on T cells expressing NK-cell markers.

The specimen was PBMCs. This sequence was found in a woman under 30 in good health. The chain employs TRBV6-1 and TRBJ2-7; perhaps TRBD2 as D (6 bases). CDR3 residues: CASSVWDSSEQYF. The CDR3 coding sequence is TGTGCCAGCAGCGTTTGGGACTCCTCTGAGCAGTACTTC.